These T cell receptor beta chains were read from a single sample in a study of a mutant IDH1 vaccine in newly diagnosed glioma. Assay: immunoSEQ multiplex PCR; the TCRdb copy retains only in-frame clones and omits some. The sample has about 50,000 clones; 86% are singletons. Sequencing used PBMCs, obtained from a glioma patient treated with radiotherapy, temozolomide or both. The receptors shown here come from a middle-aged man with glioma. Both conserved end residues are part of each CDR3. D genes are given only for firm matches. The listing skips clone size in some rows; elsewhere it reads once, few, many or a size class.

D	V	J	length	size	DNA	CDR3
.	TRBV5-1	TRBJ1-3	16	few	TGCGCCAGCAGCTCCTCAGGGGAGGAGGCTGGAAACACCATATATTTT	CASSSSGEEAGNTIYF
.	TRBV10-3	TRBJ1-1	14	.	TGTGCCATCAGCTCCCAGGGGTCTGGCACTGAAGCTTTCTTT	CAISSQGSGTEAFF
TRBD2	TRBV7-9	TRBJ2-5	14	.	TGTGCCAGCAGTCGCCGGGACTACCCAGAGACCCAGTACTTC	CASSRRDYPETQYF
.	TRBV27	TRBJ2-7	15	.	TGTGCCAGCAGTCTCACTTCAGGGGCAACGGACGAGCAGTACTTC	CASSLTSGATDEQYF
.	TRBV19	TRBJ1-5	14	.	TGTGCCAGTAGGTACGGTCAAATCAATCAGCCCCAGCATTTT	CASRYGQINQPQHF
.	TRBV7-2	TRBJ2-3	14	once	TGTGCCAGCAGCCAAACCCAAGTGACAGATACGCAGTATTTT	CASSQTQVTDTQYF
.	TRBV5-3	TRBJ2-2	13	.	TGTGCCAGAAGCCCGATGAACACCGGGGAGCTGTTTTTT	CARSPMNTGELFF
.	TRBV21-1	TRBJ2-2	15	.	TGTGCCAGCAAGGGTTCTAGCGGACGACCCGGGGAGCTGTTTTTT	CASKGSSGRPGELFF
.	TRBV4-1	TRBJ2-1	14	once	TGCGCCAGCAGCCAAGTGGGGGCTGCTATTGAGCAGTTCTTC	CASSQVGAAIEQFF
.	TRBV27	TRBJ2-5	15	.	TGTGCCAGCGTGGTAATGGGGCGGTACCAAGAGACCCAGTACTTC	CASVVMGRYQETQYF
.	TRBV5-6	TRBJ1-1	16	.	TGTGCCAGCAGCACTTCAGTGACAGCCTTGAACACTGAAGCTTTCTTT	CASSTSVTALNTEAFF
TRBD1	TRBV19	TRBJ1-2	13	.	TGTGCCAGTAGTAAGACAGGGGACTATGGCTACACCTTC	CASSKTGDYGYTF
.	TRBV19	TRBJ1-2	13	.	TGTGCCAGTAGTAGGGGGGGGGTCTATGGCTACACCTTC	CASSRGGVYGYTF
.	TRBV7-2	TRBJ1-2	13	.	TGTGCCAGCAGCTTGAGGGGAGGTTTTGGCTACACCTTC	CASSLRGGFGYTF
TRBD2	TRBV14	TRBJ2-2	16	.	TGTGCCAGCAGCCAACTAGCGGGACAGAACACCGGGGAGCTGTTTTTT	CASSQLAGQNTGELFF
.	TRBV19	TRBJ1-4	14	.	TGTGCCAGTAGTAATCGGGGAACTAATGAAAAACTGTTTTTT	CASSNRGTNEKLFF
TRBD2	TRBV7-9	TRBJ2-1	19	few	TGTGCCAGCAGCTCCCGAGTTGTAAGGAGGGAGGGCCCTCAGGATGAGCAGTTCTTC	CASSSRVVRREGPQDEQFF
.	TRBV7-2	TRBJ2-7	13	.	TGTGCCAGCAGCCAAGGGATGGGTTACGAGCAGTACTTC	CASSQGMGYEQYF
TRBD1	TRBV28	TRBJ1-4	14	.	TGTGCCAGCAGTTCTACAGGGGTCGGGGAAAAACTGTTTTTT	CASSSTGVGEKLFF
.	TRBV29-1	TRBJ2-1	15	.	TGCAGCGTTGAAGACCGGGTGCGGGTTTACAATGAGCAGTTCTTC	CSVEDRVRVYNEQFF
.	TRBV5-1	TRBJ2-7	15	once	TGCGCCAGCAGCTTCCCGGGGGACGGTTCCTACGAGCAGTACTTC	CASSFPGDGSYEQYF
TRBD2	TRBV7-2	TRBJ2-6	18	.	TGTGCCAGCATCCCCAAGGGCGGGAGGGCCACTGGGGCCAACGTCCTGACTTTC	CASIPKGGRATGANVLTF
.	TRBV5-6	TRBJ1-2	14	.	TGTGCCAGCAGCTTGGGTGGGCCCTTCTATGGCTACACCTTC	CASSLGGPFYGYTF
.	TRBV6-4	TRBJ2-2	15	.	TGTGCCAGCAAAGAAACAGTGACGAACACCGGGGAGCTGTTTTTT	CASKETVTNTGELFF
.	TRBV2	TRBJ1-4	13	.	TGTGCCAGCAGTGCAGGGAATGGTGAAAAACTGTTTTTT	CASSAGNGEKLFF
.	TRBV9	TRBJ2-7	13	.	TGTGCCAGCAGCGCAGGGGTTGACTACGAGCAGTACTTC	CASSAGVDYEQYF
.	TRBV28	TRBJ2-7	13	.	TGTGTCACGGGATGGGCCAGAGCCTACGAGCAGTACTTC	CVTGWARAYEQYF
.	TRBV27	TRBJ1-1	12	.	TGTGCCTGCCGGGCGGTGAACACTGAAGCTTTCTTT	CACRAVNTEAFF
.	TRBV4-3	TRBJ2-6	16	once	TGCGCCAGCAGCCAATCGGGGTCGTCTGGGGCCAACGTCCTGACTTTC	CASSQSGSSGANVLTF
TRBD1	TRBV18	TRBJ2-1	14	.	TGTGCCAGCGATCGACAGGGAACATACAATGAGCAGTTCTTC	CASDRQGTYNEQFF
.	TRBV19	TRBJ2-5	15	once	TGTGCCAGTAGTTCCCACCCGGCCGGGGCCGAGACCCAGTACTTC	CASSSHPAGAETQYF
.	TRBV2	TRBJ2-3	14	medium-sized	TGTGCCACCTCCCGGGACGGAGGAACAGATACGCAGTATTTT	CATSRDGGTDTQYF
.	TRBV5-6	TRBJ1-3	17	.	TGTGCCAGCAGCTTGGGGGGGGGTCAGGTATCTGGAAACACCATATATTTT	CASSLGGGQVSGNTIYF
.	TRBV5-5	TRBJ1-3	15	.	TGTGCCAGCAGTTTGATATGGGGGGCTGGAAACACCATATATTTT	CASSLIWGAGNTIYF
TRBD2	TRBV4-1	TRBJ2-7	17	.	TGCGCCAGCAGCCAAGATGGACTAGCGGGGCCTTTTTACGAGCAGTACTTC	CASSQDGLAGPFYEQYF
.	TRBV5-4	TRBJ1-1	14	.	TGTGCCAGCAGCCGGTCCAGGGGAAACGGCGAAGCTTTCTTT	CASSRSRGNGEAFF
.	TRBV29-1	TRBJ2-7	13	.	TGCAGCGTTGAGCAGGGGAGCTCCTACGAGCAGTACTTC	CSVEQGSSYEQYF
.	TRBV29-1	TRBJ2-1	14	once	TGCAGCGTTGAAAAAGCGGAGGGAGGAAATGAGCAGTTCTTC	CSVEKAEGGNEQFF
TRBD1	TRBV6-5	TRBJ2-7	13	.	TGTGCCAGCAGGAACAGGGGAACAGTCGAGCAGTACTTC	CASRNRGTVEQYF
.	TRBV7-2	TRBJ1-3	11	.	TGTGCCAGCAGCGAGCTAAACACCATATATTTT	CASSELNTIYF
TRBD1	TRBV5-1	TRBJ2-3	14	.	TGCGCCAGCAGCTACGACAGGGTTCCAGATACGCAGTATTTT	CASSYDRVPDTQYF
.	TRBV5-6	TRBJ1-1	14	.	TGTGCCAGCATGAAGGGGTTGAGGAGCACTGAAGCTTTCTTT	CASMKGLRSTEAFF
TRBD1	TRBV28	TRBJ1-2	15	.	TGTGCCAGCAGTTTACATGCGCGGGACAGGGACGGCTACACCTTC	CASSLHARDRDGYTF
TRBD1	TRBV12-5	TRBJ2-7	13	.	TGTGCTAGTGCTATAGGGACAGCTGTTGAGCAGTACTTC	CASAIGTAVEQYF
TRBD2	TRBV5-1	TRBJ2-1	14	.	TGCGCCAGCGCGGAAGTAGCGGGAGGCAATGAGCAGTTCTTC	CASAEVAGGNEQFF
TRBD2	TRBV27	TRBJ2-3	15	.	TGTGCCAGCAGGAAGCGGGAGACTAGCACAGATACGCAGTATTTT	CASRKRETSTDTQYF
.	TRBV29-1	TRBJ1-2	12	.	TGCAGCGTGGGGGGGGGAAGCTATGGCTACACCTTC	CSVGGGSYGYTF
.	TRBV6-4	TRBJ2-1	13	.	TGTGCCAGCAGTGAACGACAGAACAATGAGCAGTTCTTC	CASSERQNNEQFF
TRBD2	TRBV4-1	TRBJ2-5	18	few	TGCGCCAGCAGCCCAAGAAGGCGGCTAGCGGAACCCCAAGAGACCCAGTACTTC	CASSPRRRLAEPQETQYF
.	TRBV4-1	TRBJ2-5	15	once	TGCGCCAGCAGCCAAGGGGACTTGGGTACGGAGACCCAGTACTTC	CASSQGDLGTETQYF
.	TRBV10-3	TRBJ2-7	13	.	TGTGCCATCAGTGAGGGGCAGGCCTACGAGCAGTACTTC	CAISEGQAYEQYF
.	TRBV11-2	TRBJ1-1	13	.	TGTGCCAGCAGCTTGTATGGGGGGACTGAAGCTTTCTTT	CASSLYGGTEAFF
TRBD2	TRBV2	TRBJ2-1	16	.	TGTGCCAGCACGTTCCGGAGCGGGGTCCTGGGCAATGAGCAGTTCTTC	CASTFRSGVLGNEQFF
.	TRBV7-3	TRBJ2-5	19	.	TGTGCCAGCAGCTTAAGCGGGGCGCGGGGAGCGGGTAATCTAGAGACCCAGTACTTC	CASSLSGARGAGNLETQYF
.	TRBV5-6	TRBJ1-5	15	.	TGTGCCAGCACCCTGGACGGATCCCTGCATCAGCCCCAGCATTTT	CASTLDGSLHQPQHF
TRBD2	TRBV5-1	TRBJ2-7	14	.	TGCGCCAGCAGCTTCGGGAGCGGGAGTTACGAGCAGTACTTC	CASSFGSGSYEQYF
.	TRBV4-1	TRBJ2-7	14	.	TGCGCCAGCAGCCCAGATCGACCGACGTACGAGCAGTACTTC	CASSPDRPTYEQYF
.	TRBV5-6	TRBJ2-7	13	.	TGTGCCAGCAGCTTGGTGTTTGGCTACGAGCAGTACTTC	CASSLVFGYEQYF
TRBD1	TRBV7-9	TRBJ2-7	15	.	TGTGCCAGCGCCGACCGGGACAGGCACTCCTACGAGCAGTACTTC	CASADRDRHSYEQYF